This T cell receptor (beta chain) was identified during a study of shared clonotypes between healthy human individuals. General study findings and limits: Researchers found naive subsets generally carried larger estimated richness than memory subsets.

Assay: immunoSEQ multiplex PCR; the TCRdb copy retains only in-frame clones and omits some. The data show roughly 2.2 million clones, roughly 93% seen once. This CDR3 spans 15 amino acids. The germline V and J ends were trimmed by 0 bases and 3 bases, with 13 bases remaining between them. In germline, CDR1 is SGDLS, CDR2 YYNGEE. On this clone itself: Antigen unknown.

The sequence was obtained from a man between 18 and 29 years old in good health. Some clones in this sample may be carry-over from other donors' samples. The chain is built from TRBV9 and TRBJ2-7; TRBD2 might be the D (6 bases). The source material was naive CD4+ T cells from PBMCs. Subset here: CD45RA+ positively selected. The CDR3 bases are TGTGCCAGCAGCGTAGAGGGAGGACCGGTCTACGAGCAGTACTTC. Translated, it gives CASSVEGGPVYEQYF. Full variable domain (remainder filled in from reference TRBV9 and TRBJ2-7): DSGVTQTPKHLITATGQRVTLRCSPRSGDLSVYWYQQSLDQGLQFLIQYYNGEERAKGNILERFSAQQFPDLHSELNLSSLELGDSALYFCASSVEGGPVYEQYFGPGTRLTVT.